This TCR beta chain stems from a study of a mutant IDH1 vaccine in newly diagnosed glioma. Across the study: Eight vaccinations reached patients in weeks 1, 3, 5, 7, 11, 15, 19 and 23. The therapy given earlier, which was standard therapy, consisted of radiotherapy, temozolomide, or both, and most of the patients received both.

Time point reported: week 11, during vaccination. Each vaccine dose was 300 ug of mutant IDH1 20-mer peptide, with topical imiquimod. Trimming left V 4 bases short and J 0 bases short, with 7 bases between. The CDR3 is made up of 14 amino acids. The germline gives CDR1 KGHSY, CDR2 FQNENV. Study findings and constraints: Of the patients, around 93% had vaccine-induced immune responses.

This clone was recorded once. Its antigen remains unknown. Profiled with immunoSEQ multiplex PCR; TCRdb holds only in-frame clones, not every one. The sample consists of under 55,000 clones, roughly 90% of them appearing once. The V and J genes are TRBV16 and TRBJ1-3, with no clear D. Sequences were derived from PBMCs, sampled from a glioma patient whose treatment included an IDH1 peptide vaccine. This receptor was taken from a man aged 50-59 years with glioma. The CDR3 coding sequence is TGTGCCAGCAGCCGTCAGAGCTCTGGAAACACCATATATTTT. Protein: CASSRQSSGNTIYF.